This passage covers 16 T cell receptor beta chains from one sample sequenced in a study of a mutant IDH1 vaccine in newly diagnosed glioma (dated by TCRdb to the early 2020s). The library was produced with the immunoSEQ multiplex PCR assay. TCRdb provides this immuneACCESS table in a form limited to in-frame rearrangements. Some clones are lacking; in checked studies, under half of them reflect an unresolved V gene, and why the rest are absent is not known. The sample has around 87,000 clones on record, 83% of them singletons. The ten largest account for around 7% of the sample. The sample's time point, from its label and the paper: baseline, week 1 (first vaccination visit). In the paper's terms, the treatment or condition label means: pre-vaccination baseline after standard-of-care therapy. Sample: PBMCs, taken from a glioma patient treated with radiotherapy, temozolomide or both. The origin of the receptors is a woman aged 45-59 years with glioma.

The rearrangement links TRBV29-1 to TRBJ1-1, with TRBD1 matching 7 bases. The CDR3 runs to 12 residues. The V gene end was trimmed by 6 bases and the J gene end by 8 bases; junction bases not matched to a gene: 9. Germline values: CDR1 SQVTM, CDR2 ANQGSEA. Here the CDR3 reads CSVAGQSNEAFF. In DNA, the CDR3 is TGCAGCGTCGCGGGACAGTCTAACGAAGCTTTCTTT.

The V gene is TRBV9, the J gene TRBJ1-6, with D perhaps matching TRBD1 (5 bases). From germline, CDR1 is SGDLS and CDR2 YYNGEE. There are 19 residues in the CDR3. V was pared by 0 bases and J by 0 bases, with 16 bases between. CDR3 coding DNA: TGTGCCAGCAGCGTAGATACGATGGGGCAGAGCTCCTATAATTCACCCCTCCACTTT. This sequence encodes CASSVDTMGQSSYNSPLHF. Full variable domain (missing parts from reference TRBV9 and TRBJ1-6): DSGVTQTPKHLITATGQRVTLRCSPRSGDLSVYWYQQSLDQGLQFLIQYYNGEERAKGNILERFSAQQFPDLHSELNLSSLELGDSALYFCASSVDTMGQSSYNSPLHFGNGTRLTVT.

CDR3 DNA: TGTGCCAGTAGTCCAGGGTTTTTCCTTCGGAACACTGAAGCTTTCTTT. Translating gives CASSPGFFLRNTEAFF. The J gene is TRBJ1-1, the V gene TRBV19, with D possibly being TRBD1 (5 bases). The germline CDR1 and CDR2 sequences are LNHDA and SQIVND (reference sequence). The CDR3 has 16 residues. V dropped 5 bases and J dropped 1 base, with 17 bases sitting between them.

This clone was seen only once. The V call is TRBV6-5, the J call TRBJ1-5, with D possibly TRBD1 on 6 matching bases. Trimming removed 5 bases from V and 7 bases from J, with 12 bases in between. Germline V lookup: CDR1 MNHEY, CDR2 SVGAGI. CDR3 length: 13 amino acids. The CDR3: CASSGTQGQPQHF. The CDR3 DNA follows: TGTGCCAGCAGTGGGACACAGGGACAGCCCCAGCATTTT.

This clone was seen just once. V usage is TRBV5-6 and J usage is TRBJ1-5, with unresolved D. The V end was cut by 4 bases, the J end by 5 bases, with 16 bases between. There are 15 residues in the CDR3. CDR1 and CDR2 from the germline V gene are SGHDT and YYEEEE. This CDR3 is CASSLGPNGDQPQHF. In nucleotides, the CDR3 is TGTGCCAGCAGCCTAGGACCCAACGGGGATCAGCCCCAGCATTTT.

This clone has just a few counts. V is TRBV18 and J is TRBJ2-3, with 8 bases aligning to TRBD2. Germline trimming cut 4 bases from V and 2 bases from J; bases unmatched to any gene: 2. The CDR3 has 14 residues. CDR1 is KGHSH, CDR2 LQKENI, per germline. This CDR3 is CASSLAGPTDTQYF. The CDR3 DNA reads TGTGCCAGCTCACTAGCGGGGCCCACAGATACGCAGTATTTT.

This clone was seen a few times. The chain combines TRBV10-3 with TRBJ2-2; TRBD2 might be the D (6 bases). Looked up from germline, CDR1 is ENHRY and CDR2 is SYGVKD. The CDR3 totals 15 residues. The V and J ends lost 3 bases and 4 bases respectively, with 12 bases between them. Here the CDR3 DNA reads TGTGCCATCAGTGAAACGGGACTTACCACCGGGGAGCTGTTTTTT. Amino acid sequence: CAISETGLTTGELFF.

This chain connects TRBV6-1 to TRBJ2-5; 9 bases fit TRBD2. Germline values: CDR1 MNHNS, CDR2 SASEGT. V dropped 4 bases and J dropped 5; count of bases not matched to a gene: 5. CDR3 length: 14 residues. CDR3 sequence reads: CASSGSGGRETQYF. CDR3 nucleotides: TGTGCCAGCAGTGGTAGCGGGGGCAGGGAGACCCAGTACTTC.

This rearrangement joins TRBV7-8 to TRBJ2-2; D gene uncertain. Per germline, CDR1 SGHVS and CDR2 FQNEAQ. This CDR3 comprises 13 residues. Trimming pared 3 bases from V and 6 bases from J, leaving 8 bases between. The DNA of the CDR3 is TGTGCCAGCAGCTTGGAATTCCCCGGGGAGCTGTTTTTT. This codes for CASSLEFPGELFF.

The rearrangement uses TRBV9 and TRBJ2-3; 7 bases match TRBD1. The CDR3 extends over 17 amino acids. Germline-derived CDR1 and CDR2 are SGDLS and YYNGEE. V dropped 3 bases and J dropped 2; count of bases not matched to a gene: 12. CDR3 sequence reads: CASSAPLGGSVTDTQYF. Here the CDR3 DNA reads TGTGCCAGCAGCGCCCCTTTAGGGGGCTCAGTCACAGATACGCAGTATTTT.

The gene calls are TRBV27 and TRBJ2-3; D tentatively reads TRBD1 or TRBD2 (5 bases each). V lost 10 bases and J lost 1, with 15 bases in between. Germline V gene data show CDR1 as MNHEY and CDR2 as SMNVEV (reference sequence). This CDR3 is 14 amino acids long. For the CDR3, the DNA is TGTGCCACTCTAGCACGGGACCGCACAGATACGCAGTATTTT. Its protein is CATLARDRTDTQYF.

The V call is TRBV6-5, the J call TRBJ1-2; 9 bases agree with TRBD1. The V gene end was trimmed by 6 bases and the J gene end by 6 bases; junction bases not matched to a gene: 11. This CDR3 comprises 15 residues. Germline V lookup: CDR1 MNHEY, CDR2 SVGAGI. In nucleotides, the CDR3 is TGTGCCAGCAGGCCCACACAGGGGGCGATAAATGGCTACACCTTC. This gives the protein CASRPTQGAINGYTF.

The rearrangement joins TRBV6-1 to TRBJ2-7, with TRBD1 matching over 8 bases. J lost 2 bases, V lost 7 bases, and 4 bases had no gene match. Per the germline V gene, CDR1 is MNHNS and CDR2 is SASEGT. CDR3 length: 13 amino acids. CDR3 DNA: TGTGCCAGCAAGGGGACAGGCGCCTACGAGCAGTACTTC. The encoded protein is CASKGTGAYEQYF.

The chain is built from TRBV9 and TRBJ2-1, with TRBD2 matching 10 bases. Trimming took 3 bases from V and 4 from J; bases not matched to a gene: 13. Germline CDR1 reads SGDLS; CDR2 reads YYNGEE. The CDR3 has 18 amino acids. The CDR3 DNA is TGTGCCAGCAGCGGGGAAGGAAGCGGGGGGGAACTATACAATGAGCAGTTCTTC. Amino acids: CASSGEGSGGELYNEQFF.

This clone has a handful of counts. The genes are TRBV30 and TRBJ1-3; no clear D gene. Germline V lookup: CDR1 GTSNPN, CDR2 SVGIG (reference sequence). The length of the CDR3 is 13 residues. With 2 bases removed from V and 7 bases from J, the gap between germline ends came to 12 bases. CDR3 amino acids: CAWSSGWRNTIYF. The CDR3 DNA reads TGTGCCTGGAGTTCGGGCTGGAGGAACACCATATATTTT. Using reference TRBV30 and TRBJ1-3 for the parts outside the CDR3, the full variable domain is SQTIHQWPATLVQPVGSPLSLECTVEGTSNPNLYWYRQAAGRGLQLLFYSVGIGQISSEVPQNLSASRPQDRQFILSSKKLLLSDSGFYLCAWSSGWRNTIYFGEGSWLTVV.

The chain joins TRBV7-3 to TRBJ2-2; weak D call: TRBD2 (5 bases). The CDR3 sequence is 16 residues long. The germline V gene encodes CDR1 SGHTA and CDR2 FQGTGA. Trimming took 2 bases from V and 6 from J, leaving 16 bases between them. The CDR3 coding sequence is TGTGCCAGCAGCTTACTAGGAGGCTCGCCCCCCGGGGAGCTGTTTTTT. The encoded protein is CASSLLGGSPPGELFF.